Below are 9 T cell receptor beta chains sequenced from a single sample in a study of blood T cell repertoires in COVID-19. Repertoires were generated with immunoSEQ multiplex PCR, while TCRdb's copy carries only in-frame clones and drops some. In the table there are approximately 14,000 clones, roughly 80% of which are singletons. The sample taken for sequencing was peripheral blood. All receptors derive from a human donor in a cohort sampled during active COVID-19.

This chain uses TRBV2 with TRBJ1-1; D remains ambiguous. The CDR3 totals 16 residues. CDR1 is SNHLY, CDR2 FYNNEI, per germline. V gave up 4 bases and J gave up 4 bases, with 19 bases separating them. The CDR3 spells CASSAARPGGGTEAFF. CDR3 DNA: TGTGCCAGCAGTGCAGCCCGCCCCGGCGGAGGCACTGAAGCTTTCTTT.

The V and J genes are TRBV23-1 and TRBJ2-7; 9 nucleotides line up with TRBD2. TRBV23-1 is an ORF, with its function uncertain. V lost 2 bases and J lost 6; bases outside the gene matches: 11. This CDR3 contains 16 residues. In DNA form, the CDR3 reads TGCGCCAGCAGTCAAAACTTGGCGGGAGGGGCGACCGAGCAGTACTTC. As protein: CASSQNLAGGATEQYF.

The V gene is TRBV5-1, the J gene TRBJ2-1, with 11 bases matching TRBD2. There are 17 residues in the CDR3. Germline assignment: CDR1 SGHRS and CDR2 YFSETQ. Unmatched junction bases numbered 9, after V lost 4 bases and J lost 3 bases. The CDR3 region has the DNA TGCGCCAGCAGCCCGGGACTAGCGGTCCAACTCTACAATGAGCAGTTCTTC. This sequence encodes CASSPGLAVQLYNEQFF.

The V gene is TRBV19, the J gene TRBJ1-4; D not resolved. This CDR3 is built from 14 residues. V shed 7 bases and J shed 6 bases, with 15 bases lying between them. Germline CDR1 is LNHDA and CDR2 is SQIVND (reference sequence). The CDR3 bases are TGTGCCAGTACCGTCTCGGGAAGCTATGAAAAACTGTTTTTT. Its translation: CASTVSGSYEKLFF.

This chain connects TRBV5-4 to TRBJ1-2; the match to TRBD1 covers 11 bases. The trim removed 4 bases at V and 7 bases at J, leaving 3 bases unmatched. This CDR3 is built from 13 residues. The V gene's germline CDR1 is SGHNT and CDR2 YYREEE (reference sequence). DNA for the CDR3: TGTGCCAGCAGCGGACAGGGGGCACGTGGCTACACCTTC. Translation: CASSGQGARGYTF.

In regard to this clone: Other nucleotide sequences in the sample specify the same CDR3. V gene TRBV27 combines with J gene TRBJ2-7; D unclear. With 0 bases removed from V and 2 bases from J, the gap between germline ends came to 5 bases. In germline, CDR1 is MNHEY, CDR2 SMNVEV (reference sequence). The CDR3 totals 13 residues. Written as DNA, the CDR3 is TGTGCCAGCAGTTTATCTGGAGCCTACGAGCAGTACTTC. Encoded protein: CASSLSGAYEQYF.

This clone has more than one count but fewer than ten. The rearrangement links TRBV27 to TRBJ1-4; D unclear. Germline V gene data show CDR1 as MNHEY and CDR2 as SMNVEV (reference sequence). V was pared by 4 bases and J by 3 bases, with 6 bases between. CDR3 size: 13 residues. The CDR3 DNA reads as TGTGCCAGCAGTTCCGGGGCTAATGAAAAACTGTTTTTT. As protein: CASSSGANEKLFF.

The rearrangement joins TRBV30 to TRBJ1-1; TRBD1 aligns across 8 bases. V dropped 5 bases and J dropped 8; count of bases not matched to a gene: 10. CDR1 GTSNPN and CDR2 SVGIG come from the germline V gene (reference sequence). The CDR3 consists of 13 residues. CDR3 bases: TGTGCCTGGGCTCCAGGGGGCGATTCAGAAGCTTTCTTT. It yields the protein CAWAPGGDSEAFF.

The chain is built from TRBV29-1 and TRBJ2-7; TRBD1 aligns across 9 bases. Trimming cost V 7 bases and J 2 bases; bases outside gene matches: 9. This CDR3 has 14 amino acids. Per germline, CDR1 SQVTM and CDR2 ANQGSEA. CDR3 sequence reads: CSANGGQGTYEQYF. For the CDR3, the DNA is TGCAGCGCAAATGGGGGACAGGGCACCTACGAGCAGTACTTC.